These 14 T cell receptor beta chains were sequenced from one sample in a study of early T cells in non-severe SARS-CoV-2 infection. One entry per CDR3 protein results from TCRdb running MiXCR on the 5' RACE reads. The table lists about 32,000 distinct CDR3 sequences, around 5.2% of them singletons. The sequenced material came from whole blood. These receptors all come from an adult who was a healthcare worker with PCR-confirmed SARS-CoV-2 infection or an uninfected control (not recorded which).

This chain uses TRBV28 with TRBJ2-3; 9 positions match TRBD2. The CDR3 spans 15 residues. The germline V gene has CDR1 MDHEN and CDR2 SYDVKM. The J segment lost 2 bases and the V segment lost 8 bases, leaving 8 bases of the junction unmatched. The CDR3 DNA sequence: TGTGCCAGCGAGGATGCGGGAGGGCCCACAGATACGCAGTATTTT. Translating it yields CASEDAGGPTDTQYF.

This clonotype was seen a few times. The chain couples TRBV9 to TRBJ1-3; TRBD1 might be the D (6 bases). V lost 7 bases and J lost 8, with 16 bases in between. The CDR3 totals 13 residues. Germline CDR1 is SGDLS and CDR2 is YYNGEE. The CDR3 DNA follows: TGTGCCAGCTCCTGCCGGAGGGGGGACACCATATATTTT. The encoded protein is CASSCRRGDTIYF. The full variable domain, in which reference TRBV9 and TRBJ1-3 provide the parts outside the CDR3, is DSGVTQTPKHLITATGQRVTLRCSPRSGDLSVYWYQQSLDQGLQFLIQYYNGEERAKGNILERFSAQQFPDLHSELNLSSLELGDSALYFCASSCRRGDTIYFGEGSWLTVV.

This clonotype was detected ten times or more. The chain has TRBV4-1 and TRBJ2-7; 8 bases agree with TRBD1. From germline, CDR1 is MGHRA and CDR2 YSYEKL. V was pared by 3 bases and J by 7 bases, with 8 bases of the junction left unmatched. CDR3 length: 14 residues. This CDR3 is CASSHIQGAGEQYF. The CDR3 DNA is TGCGCCAGCAGCCATATCCAGGGGGCGGGAGAGCAGTACTTC.

This clonotype was detected ten times or more. This chain links TRBV13 with TRBJ2-2, with TRBD1 matching 7 bases. The CDR3 covers 14 residues. V was clipped by 6 bases and J by 1 base; unmatched bases: 2. CDR1 is PRHDT, CDR2 FYEKMQ, per germline (reference sequence). CDR3 loop: CASRWDRNTGELFF. The DNA of the CDR3 is TGTGCCAGCAGATGGGACAGGAACACCGGGGAGCTGTTTTTT.

Only a few counts were recorded for this clonotype. V and J are TRBV4-2 and TRBJ2-3; no clear D. The CDR3 covers 14 residues. Trimming cost V 0 bases and J 2 bases, with 6 bases left between them. Germline assignment: CDR1 LGHNA and CDR2 YNFKEQ. CDR3 sequence reads: CASSQETITDTQYF. In DNA form, the CDR3 reads TGTGCCAGCAGCCAAGAGACGATCACAGATACGCAGTATTTT.

This clonotype was seen many times. This chain connects TRBV7-2 to TRBJ1-5, with TRBD1 matching over 7 bases. Germline CDR1 and CDR2: SGHTA and FQGNSA. The CDR3 sequence is 12 residues long. V shed 1 base, J shed 11 bases, and the junction held 2 bases outside the gene matches. CDR3 protein: CASSLGGTAQHF. CDR3 coding DNA: TGTGCCAGCAGCTTAGGAGGGACAGCCCAGCATTTT.

In its sample, this clonotype was seen many times. The chain couples TRBV6-5 to TRBJ2-6, with 12 bases identical to TRBD2. The germline CDR1 and CDR2 sequences are MNHEY and SVGAGI. V shed 2 bases, J shed 4 bases, and the junction held 6 bases outside the gene matches. The CDR3 runs 18 residues. The CDR3 DNA sequence: TGTGCCAGCAGTTACAGACTAGCGGGAGTTTCCGGGGCCAACGTCCTGACTTTC. This translates into CASSYRLAGVSGANVLTF.

This clonotype was detected many times. This sequence joins TRBV5-6 and TRBJ2-7, with D uncertain. Trimming pared 2 bases from V and 3 bases from J, leaving 15 bases between. The CDR3 runs to 15 residues. CDR1 is SGHDT and CDR2 is YYEEEE in the germline V gene. The CDR3 DNA reads as TGTGCCAGCAGCTTCTGGCGGCAGGCCGACTACGAGCAGTACTTC. Amino acid sequence: CASSFWRQADYEQYF.

This clonotype was observed many times. The chain employs TRBV20-1 and TRBJ2-1, with 15 nucleotides matching TRBD2. V shed 6 bases and J 6 bases; nucleotides not matched to a gene: 12. The germline V gene has CDR1 DFQATT and CDR2 SNEGSKA (reference sequence). The CDR3 spans 17 residues. CDR3 region: CSAPGLAGGGQGNEQFF. CDR3 sequence (DNA): TGCAGTGCCCCGGGACTAGCGGGAGGAGGGCAGGGCAATGAGCAGTTCTTC.

In this sample, this clonotype turned up a few times. This rearrangement joins TRBV3-1 to TRBJ2-7; 7 bases are shared with TRBD2. The V gene's germline CDR1 is LGHDT and CDR2 YNNKEL (reference sequence). The CDR3 is made up of 14 amino acids. Trimming removed 3 bases from V and 2 bases from J; junction bases left unmatched: 4. CDR3 loop: CASSQGGAPYEQYF. DNA of the CDR3: TGTGCCAGCAGCCAGGGAGGGGCCCCCTACGAGCAGTACTTC.

This clonotype was seen repeatedly, ten times or more. This chain uses TRBV5-4 with TRBJ1-1; D is unclear. V was clipped by 3 bases and J by 5 bases, with 14 bases between them. CDR1 is SGHNT and CDR2 is YYREEE in the germline V gene (reference sequence). The CDR3 contains 14 residues. The CDR3 loop is CASSSNRVDTEAFF. For the CDR3, the DNA is TGTGCCAGCAGCTCCAATAGAGTTGATACTGAAGCTTTCTTT. The full variable domain, in which reference TRBV5-4 and TRBJ1-1 provide the parts outside the CDR3, is ETGVTQSPTHLIKTRGQQVTLRCSSQSGHNTVSWYQQALGQGPQFIFQYYREEENGRGNFPPRFSGLQFPNYSSELNVNALELDDSALYLCASSSNRVDTEAFFGQGTRLTVV.

This clonotype was seen repeatedly, ten times or more. The chain joins TRBV4-3 to TRBJ1-1; D call uncertain. Germline V gives CDR1 LGHNA, CDR2 YSLEER. The germline V and J ends were trimmed by 0 bases and 4 bases, with 18 bases remaining between them. The CDR3 has 17 residues. CDR3 sequence reads: CASSQDRGGRWGTEAFF. Here the CDR3 DNA reads TGCGCCAGCAGCCAAGATCGGGGAGGGAGATGGGGCACTGAAGCTTTCTTT.

This clonotype was seen at least ten times. The chain recombines TRBV6-1 with TRBJ1-1; the D is unclear. CDR3 length: 16 amino acids. The ends were cut back, 0 bases at V and 0 bases at J, with 11 bases in the middle. CDR1 and CDR2 (germline): MNHNS, SASEGT. CDR3 protein: CASSEAVMTMNTEAFF. The CDR3 bases are TGTGCCAGCAGTGAAGCCGTTATGACCATGAACACTGAAGCTTTCTTT.

At least ten counts were recorded for this clonotype. The chain links TRBV15 to TRBJ2-1, with 9 positions matching TRBD1. Per the germline V gene, CDR1 is LNHNV and CDR2 is YYDKDF (reference sequence). The CDR3 extends over 14 amino acids. V shed 5 bases and J 8 bases; nucleotides not matched to a gene: 7. The chain's CDR3 is CATSRDREVDEQFF. CDR3 coding DNA: TGTGCCACCAGCCGGGACAGGGAAGTCGATGAGCAGTTCTTC.